Listed here are 3 T cell receptor beta chains from one sample, sequenced in a study of blood T cell repertoires in COVID-19. Assay: immunoSEQ multiplex PCR; the TCRdb copy retains only in-frame clones and omits some. The sample contains approximately 200,000 clones, roughly nine tenths of which appear only once. The source material was peripheral blood. The receptor source for this set is a man between 65 and 80 years old with acute or convalescent COVID-19.

The chain is built from TRBV15 and TRBJ1-1; no clear D gene. Germline V gene lookup returns CDR1 LNHNV and CDR2 YYDKDF (reference sequence). V was cut by 0 bases and J by 5 bases, with 16 bases left in between. The CDR3 runs 16 residues. The CDR3 loop is CATSRDMRKPGTEAFF. In DNA form, the CDR3 reads TGTGCCACCAGCAGAGATATGAGAAAGCCGGGTACTGAAGCTTTCTTT. Using reference TRBV15 and TRBJ1-1 for the parts outside the CDR3, the full variable domain is DAMVIQNPRYQVTQFGKPVTLSCSQTLNHNVMYWYQQKSSQAPKLLFHYYDKDFNNEADTPDNFQSRRPNTSFCFLDIRSPGLGDTAMYLCATSRDMRKPGTEAFFGQGTRLTVV.

This clone was seen a handful of times. The V gene is TRBV28, the J gene TRBJ1-3; D gene ambiguous. CDR3 length: 16 residues. CDR1 is MDHEN, CDR2 SYDVKM, per germline. V lost 5 bases and J lost 5, with 19 bases in between. The CDR3 DNA is TGTGCCAGCAGTGCAATTTGGACTGGACGACGAAACACCATATATTTT. Protein sequence: CASSAIWTGRRNTIYF.

The V gene is TRBV5-8, the J gene TRBJ2-1; D gene uncertain. Germline CDR1 reads SGHTS; CDR2 reads YDEGEE. The CDR3 is made up of 13 amino acids. Trimming shortened V by 0 bases and J by 3 bases, and 4 bases separated the two germline ends. As DNA, the CDR3 is TGTGCCAGCAGCTTGGACAGCTACAATGAGCAGTTCTTC. Its protein is CASSLDSYNEQFF.